Following are 27 T cell receptor beta chains from one sample sequenced in a study of cytomegalovirus exposure and HLA in healthy donors. It was with 60 Vbeta and 13 Jbeta primers that the PCR ran. The assay was immunoSEQ multiplex PCR, and TCRdb's table has in-frame clones only and misses some. Seen here are 100,000 to 150,000 clones, 81% observed once, and the top ten hold 0.85% to 1.4%. The sample comprised PBMCs. These receptors originate from a woman aged 25 to 39 in good health and CMV-seronegative.

This rearrangement joins TRBV4-1 to TRBJ2-5; 8 positions match TRBD2. CDR3 length: 15 residues. Germline V gene sequence: CDR1 MGHRA, CDR2 YSYEKL. The J segment lost 2 bases and the V segment lost 1 base, leaving 3 bases of the junction unmatched. CDR3 sequence reads: CASSQGSGDQETQYF. Here the CDR3 DNA reads TGCGCCAGCAGCCAAGGTAGCGGGGATCAAGAGACCCAGTACTTC.

The chain joins TRBV19 to TRBJ1-2; maybe TRBD1 (6 bases). The CDR3 length is 11 residues. The germline V gene encodes CDR1 LNHDA and CDR2 SQIVND (reference sequence). Deletions cut 8 bases from V and 6 bases from J, with 10 bases between. The CDR3 nucleotides read TGTGCCAGTCACAGGGAGAATGGCTACACCTTC. As protein: CASHRENGYTF. The complete variable domain, with remaining parts taken from reference TRBV19 and TRBJ1-2, reads DGGITQSPKYLFRKEGQNVTLSCEQNLNHDAMYWYRQDPGQGLRLIYYSQIVNDFQKGDIAEGYSVSREKKESFPLTVTSAQKNPTAFYLCASHRENGYTFGSGTRLTVV.

The V call is TRBV6-1, the J call TRBJ1-6; 12 bases are a match to TRBD1. The V gene end was trimmed by 6 bases and the J gene end by 10 bases; junction bases not matched to a gene: 7. The germline CDR1 and CDR2 sequences are MNHNS and SASEGT. This CDR3 spans 15 amino acids. As DNA, the CDR3 is TGTGCCAGCAGCCCGGGACAGGGGGCAGGGTCACCCCTCCACTTT. It yields the protein CASSPGQGAGSPLHF.

The chain links TRBV30 to TRBJ1-5; D unclear. The CDR3 loop spans 16 amino acids. The germline gives CDR1 GTSNPN, CDR2 SVGIG (reference sequence). Trimming left V 0 bases short and J 1 base short, with 13 bases between. The CDR3 bases are TGTGCCTGGAGTGTACCGGCGGGTAGCAGCAATCAGCCCCAGCATTTT. Its protein product is CAWSVPAGSSNQPQHF.

Only a few counts were recorded for this clone. This chain connects TRBV2 to TRBJ2-1, with a weak D call TRBD1 (5 bases). Germline CDR1 SNHLY, CDR2 FYNNEI. V was pared by 3 bases and J by 6 bases, with 15 bases between. The CDR3 extends over 15 amino acids. CDR3 residues: CASSDQGMVGNEQFF. CDR3 DNA: TGTGCCAGCAGTGACCAGGGTATGGTTGGCAATGAGCAGTTCTTC.

This clone was counted only a few times. This chain joins TRBV2 and TRBJ2-7; 9 nucleotides match TRBD2. Germline lookup yields CDR1 SNHLY and CDR2 FYNNEI. The trim removed 6 bases at V and 2 bases at J, leaving 5 bases unmatched. The CDR3 is made up of 14 amino acids. CDR3 protein: CASRLAGVTYEQYF. As DNA, the CDR3 is TGTGCCAGCAGGTTAGCGGGGGTGACCTACGAGCAGTACTTC.

This clone has just a few counts. This chain connects TRBV7-9 to TRBJ1-2; unclear D gene. The CDR3 consists of 13 residues. Between the trimmed V and J ends, which lost 5 bases and 4 bases, there was a span of 11 bases. Germline lookup yields CDR1 SEHNR and CDR2 FQNEAQ (reference sequence). The CDR3 bases are TGTGCCAGCAGCCCCTTATCGGGCTATGGCTACACCTTC. Its protein product is CASSPLSGYGYTF.

The V call is TRBV21-1, the J call TRBJ1-1. TRBV21-1 is given as a pseudogene. The CDR3 length is 15 residues. The CDR3 DNA is TGTGCCAGCAGCAAAGTTGTGGCGGCGAACACTGAAGCTTTCTTT. As protein: CASSKVVAANTEAFF.

This clone occurred a few times. The rearrangement uses TRBV4-1 and TRBJ2-7; 8 bases line up with TRBD2. V was pared by 3 bases and J by 2 bases, with 6 bases of the junction left unmatched. This CDR3 is built from 15 residues. From germline, CDR1 is MGHRA and CDR2 YSYEKL. The CDR3 region has the DNA TGCGCCAGCAGCCACACTGGACTAGCTGCCTACGAGCAGTACTTC. This translates into CASSHTGLAAYEQYF.

The chain employs TRBV30 and TRBJ1-2; D not resolved. The CDR3 has 16 amino acids. CDR1 and CDR2 from the germline V gene are GTSNPN and SVGIG (reference sequence). The ends were cut back, 2 bases at V and 4 bases at J, with 20 bases in the middle. CDR3 DNA: TGTGCCTGGAGTCCCCCCGAGACTGCTAATTCCTATGGCTACACCTTC. This gives the protein CAWSPPETANSYGYTF.

The rearrangement joins TRBV27 to TRBJ1-5, with 7 positions matching TRBD1. Germline CDR1 and CDR2: MNHEY and SMNVEV (reference sequence). The CDR3 loop spans 15 amino acids. The trim removed 6 bases at V and 4 bases at J, leaving 9 bases unmatched. The CDR3 is CASRPLTGLNQPQHF. For the CDR3, the DNA is TGTGCCAGCAGACCCCTGACAGGGCTAAATCAGCCCCAGCATTTT.

With respect to this clone: One junction end does not reproduce the germline sequence, and a read error may be involved. V gene TRBV7-7 combines with J gene TRBJ2-1, with D tentatively TRBD2 (6 bases). CDR1 is SSHAT and CDR2 is FNYEAQ in the germline V gene (reference sequence). This CDR3 is built from 16 residues. The CDR3 DNA is TGTGCTAGCAGCTTAGGGCGGACTATTTCCTACAATGAGCAGTTCTTC. Its protein is CASSLGRTISYNEQFF.

CDR3 sequence reads: CASSESGTGHEKLFF. CDR3 DNA: TGTGCCAGCAGTGAAAGTGGGACAGGGCACGAAAAACTGTTTTTT. The J gene is TRBJ1-4, the V gene TRBV6-1; 9 bases agree with TRBD1. The germline V gene encodes CDR1 MNHNS and CDR2 SASEGT. Trimming removed 2 bases from V and 8 bases from J; junction bases left unmatched: 6. The CDR3 runs 15 residues.

The V gene is TRBV6-5, the J gene TRBJ1-5; D perhaps matches TRBD1 (6 bases). This CDR3 spans 15 amino acids. Trimming shortened V by 4 bases and J by 4 bases, and 14 bases separated the two germline ends. The germline V gene encodes CDR1 MNHEY and CDR2 SVGAGI. CDR3 in DNA: TGTGCCAGCAGTTTGAACGGACAGAGGAATCAGCCCCAGCATTTT. It translates to CASSLNGQRNQPQHF.

This clone has only one observation. This chain joins TRBV11-3 and TRBJ2-1; the match to TRBD2 covers 8 bases. In germline, CDR1 is SGHNT, CDR2 YENEEA. The V segment lost 4 bases and the J segment 2 bases; nucleotides outside the gene matches: 4. The CDR3 has 15 amino acids. CDR3 nucleotide sequence: TGTGCCAGCAGCTACGGGCGGGGGGCCTACAATGAGCAGTTCTTC. This translates into CASSYGRGAYNEQFF. Supplemented by reference TRBV11-3 and TRBJ2-1, the full variable domain reads EAGVVQSPRYKIIEKKQPVAFWCNPISGHNTLYWYLQNLGQGPELLIRYENEEAVDDSQLPKDRFSAERLKGVDSTLKIQPAELGDSAVYLCASSYGRGAYNEQFFGPGTRLTVL.

The V gene is TRBV19, the J gene TRBJ1-5; 10 nucleotides agree with TRBD1. Germline lookup yields CDR1 LNHDA and CDR2 SQIVND (reference sequence). J gave up 7 bases and V 1 base, and 4 bases lay outside the gene matches. This CDR3 spans 15 amino acids. CDR3 region: CASSIGDRGRQPQHF. The CDR3 nucleotides read TGTGCCAGTAGTATAGGGGACAGGGGTAGACAGCCCCAGCATTTT.

This rearrangement joins TRBV9 to TRBJ2-6; D gene unclear. Trimming left V 0 bases short and J 0 bases short, with 10 bases between. This CDR3 comprises 17 residues. Germline V CDR1 and CDR2: SGDLS, YYNGEE. The CDR3 nucleotides are TGTGCCAGCAGCGTAGCAGGTGGATTCTCTGGGGCCAACGTCCTGACTTTC. Its translation is CASSVAGGFSGANVLTF.

As DNA, the CDR3 is TGCGCCAGCAGTGAGGGGCTGTCCTACAATGAGCAGTTCTTC. Its protein product is CASSEGLSYNEQFF. This chain links TRBV10-1 with TRBJ2-1; D is ambiguous. Germline V CDR1 and CDR2: WNHNN, SYGVQD (reference sequence). The ends were cut back, 2 bases at V and 1 base at J, with 6 bases in the middle. The CDR3 is 14 amino acids.

This clone was picked up a small number of times. The chain joins TRBV4-1 to TRBJ2-7; 9 nucleotides align to TRBD2. This CDR3 spans 15 amino acids. Germline CDR1 is MGHRA and CDR2 is YSYEKL. V dropped 1 base and J dropped 5; count of bases not matched to a gene: 6. The CDR3 region is CASSQVGIAGDEQYF. CDR3 DNA: TGCGCCAGCAGCCAAGTCGGGATAGCGGGGGACGAGCAGTACTTC.

This clone was picked up a small number of times. This sequence joins TRBV6-1 and TRBJ2-7; D is unresolved. This CDR3 spans 12 amino acids. V was clipped by 7 bases and J by 2 bases, with 9 bases between them. CDR1 and CDR2 from the germline V gene are MNHNS and SASEGT. CDR3 region: CASTRQAYEQYF. CDR3 DNA: TGTGCCAGCACCCGGCAGGCCTACGAGCAGTACTTC.

The rearrangement links TRBV6-6 to TRBJ1-6; no clear D gene. This CDR3 region has 16 residues. Trimming pared 5 bases from V and 10 bases from J, leaving 21 bases between. Per germline, CDR1 MNHNY and CDR2 SVGAGI (reference sequence). The CDR3 DNA is TGTGCCAGCAGTCGCCGGTTGGTACCGGTGGTCTCACCCCTCCACTTT. Translating it yields CASSRRLVPVVSPLHF.

This chain joins TRBV5-1 and TRBJ1-1; a weak D match, TRBD1 (6 bases). The V end lost 0 bases, the J end lost 5 bases, and 11 bases lay between the germline ends. The germline V gene encodes CDR1 SGHRS and CDR2 YFSETQ. The CDR3 is 14 residues long. The CDR3 sequence is CASSLGRGGTEAFF. CDR3 in DNA: TGCGCCAGCAGCTTGGGAAGGGGGGGGACTGAAGCTTTCTTT.

This clone was seen only once. This sequence joins TRBV7-6 and TRBJ1-6; 12 bases agree with TRBD1. Trimming cost V 5 bases and J 8 bases; bases outside gene matches: 4. Germline V gene data show CDR1 as SGHVS and CDR2 as FNYEAQ. This CDR3 has 15 residues. CDR3: CASSQGQGAHSPLHF. CDR3 nucleotide sequence: TGTGCCAGCAGCCAGGGACAGGGGGCCCATTCACCCCTCCACTTT.

The chain recombines TRBV10-2 with TRBJ1-1, with 7 bases matching TRBD1. The CDR3 extends over 14 amino acids. Looked up from germline, CDR1 is WSHSY and CDR2 is SAAADI. With 6 bases clipped from V and 8 bases from J, the junction kept 12 bases outside the gene matches. Here the CDR3 DNA reads TGCGCCAGCAGGAAGGCGGAGGGGGCGGGCGAAGCTTTCTTT. Amino acid sequence: CASRKAEGAGEAFF.

As regards this clone: The junction does not match germline at one end; this may be a read error. V and J are TRBV7-3 and TRBJ1-1; the D gene is possibly TRBD1 (6 bases). The germline V gene encodes CDR1 SGHTA and CDR2 FQGTGA. This CDR3 comprises 15 residues. CDR3 nucleotides: TGTGCCGGCAGCATAAGGGGGGGGGCGAGCACTGAAGCTTTCTTT. Amino acid sequence: CAGSIRGGASTEAFF. Together with reference TRBV7-3 and TRBJ1-1, the CDR3 gives the full variable domain: GAGVSQTPSNKVTEKGKYVELRCDPISGHTALYWYRQSLGQGPEFLIYFQGTGAADDSGLPNDRFFAVRPEGSVSTLKIQRTERGDSAVYLCAGSIRGGASTEAFFGQGTRLTVV.

This clone was observed once. The V gene is TRBV14, the J gene TRBJ1-2, with a tentative D call TRBD1 (6 bases). Trimming left V 4 bases short and J 5 bases short, with 8 bases between. CDR1 and CDR2 (germline): SGHDN, FVKESK. This CDR3 has 12 residues. The CDR3 spells CASSPGQYGYTF. The CDR3 bases are TGTGCCAGCAGCCCCGGACAGTATGGCTACACCTTC. Full variable domain (remainder filled in from reference TRBV14 and TRBJ1-2): EAGVTQFPSHSVIEKGQTVTLRCDPISGHDNLYWYRRVMGKEIKFLLHFVKESKQDESGMPNNRFLAERTGGTYSTLKVQPAELEDSGVYFCASSPGQYGYTFGSGTRLTVV.

This chain joins TRBV7-8 and TRBJ2-7; perhaps TRBD1 as D (5 bases). Trimming removed 1 base at V and 1 base at J, with 14 bases between. There are 16 residues in the CDR3. Germline V gene lookup returns CDR1 SGHVS and CDR2 FQNEAQ. DNA for the CDR3: TGTGCCAGCAGCTTAGGGGAAAGGGGCTTATCCTACGAGCAGTACTTC. Translation gives CASSLGERGLSYEQYF. The full variable domain, rest sourced from reference TRBV7-8 and TRBJ2-7, is GAGVSQSPRYKVAKRGQDVALRCDPISGHVSLFWYQQALGQGPEFLTYFQNEAQLDKSGLPSDRFFAERPEGSVSTLKIQRTQQEDSAVYLCASSLGERGLSYEQYFGPGTRLTVT.